The source of this T cell receptor beta chain is a study of T-cell reconstitution after alpha-beta-depleted transplantation in children. This sample's TCRbeta library carried unique molecular identifier barcodes. Each CDR3 protein gets one entry after TCRdb re-called the PCR reads with MiXCR. The data contain 280,000 or so distinct CDR3 sequences, 11% of them singletons. Between the trimmed V and J ends, which lost 2 bases and 0 bases, there was a span of 12 bases. The CDR3 totals 16 residues. Sequenced material: peripheral blood, taken 180 days after TCRalphabeta/CD19-depleted stem cell transplant. This sequence originates from a male patient between 2 and 15 years old who had a stem cell transplant for chronic granulomatous disease, so the T cells may come from the graft donor. The chain couples TRBV12-3 or TRBV12-4 to TRBJ2-3; maybe TRBD1 (5 bases). CDR3 sequence: CASSLRADTSTDTQYF. CDR3 DNA sequence: TGTGCCAGCAGTTTACGGGCGGACACGAGCACAGATACGCAGTATTTT.